The 26 T cell receptor beta chains presented below share a single source sample, sequenced in a study of tumor and adjacent non-tumor tissue in lung cancer. Three rounds of nested PCR, following a modified ARM-PCR protocol, produced the TCRbeta library. Each CDR3 protein gets one entry after TCRdb re-called the multiplex PCR reads with MiXCR. The data hold 75,000 to 95,000 distinct CDR3 sequences, with approximately 73% observed a single time. No cell sorting was done before RNA was extracted from the tissue. Distant lung tissue was collected more than 3 cm away from the tumor edge. The sample consisted of distant non-tumor lung tissue. Receptors originate from a woman between 45 and 65 years old with non-small cell lung cancer.

This clonotype was recorded at least ten times. CDR3 protein: CAWSVGVLSLTTTEAFF. CDR3 nucleotides: TGTGCCTGGAGTGTAGGGGTCTTGAGTCTCACTACCACTGAAGCTTTCTTT. V is TRBV30 and J is TRBJ1-1; D is perhaps TRBD1 (5 bases). Germline loops: CDR1 GTSNPN, CDR2 SVGIG (reference sequence). V lost 0 bases and J 4 bases, leaving 21 bases between the germline ends. The CDR3 has 17 amino acids. Full variable domain (outside the CDR3, taken from reference TRBV30 and TRBJ1-1): SQTIHQWPATLVQPVGSPLSLECTVEGTSNPNLYWYRQAAGRGLQLLFYSVGIGQISSEVPQNLSASRPQDRQFILSSKKLLLSDSGFYLCAWSVGVLSLTTTEAFFGQGTRLTVV.

Worth noting for this clonotype: One junction end disagrees with the germline gene, perhaps due to a read error. The chain employs TRBV6-5 and TRBJ2-2; unclear D gene. CDR1 MNHEY and CDR2 SVGAGI come from the germline V gene. This CDR3 spans 14 amino acids. CDR3 bases: TGTGCCAGTAGTTACTCGAATATCGCCGGGGAGCTGTTTTTT. It encodes CASSYSNIAGELFF.

Worth noting for this clonotype: One end of the junction varies from germline; a read error may be responsible. This chain connects TRBV4-1 to TRBJ2-7; tentative D call: TRBD1 (5 bases). CDR3 length: 15 amino acids. Germline V CDR1 and CDR2: MGHRA, YSYEKL. The CDR3 here is CASSQIPTDSYKQYF. CDR3 sequence (DNA): TGCGCCAGCAGCCAAATCCCGACAGACTCCTACAAGCAGTACTTC.

Only one count was recorded for this clonotype. CDR3: CTSSGDKNTGELFF. The CDR3 nucleotides are TGCACGAGCAGTGGGGACAAGAACACCGGGGAGCTGTTTTTT. The chain has TRBV10-1 and TRBJ2-2, with D possibly TRBD1 on 6 matching bases. The CDR3 extends over 14 amino acids. Germline loops: CDR1 WNHNN, CDR2 SYGVQD (reference sequence).

In regard to this clonotype: One end of the junction is discordant with germline, which a read error may explain. CDR3 sequence (DNA): TGTACTGCTCAACGTGGGAGGAGCTCCTACAATGAGCAGTTCTTC. Translation gives CTAQRGRSSYNEQFF. The rearrangement joins TRBV20-1 to TRBJ2-1, with D tentatively TRBD2 (6 bases). The germline gives CDR1 DFQATT, CDR2 SNEGSKA (reference sequence). CDR3 size: 15 residues.

In its sample, this clonotype was seen many times. The chain joins TRBV28 to TRBJ2-6; tentatively, D is TRBD2 (5 bases). Germline V gives CDR1 MDHEN, CDR2 SYDVKM. The CDR3 length is 17 residues. Trimming pared 2 bases from V and 2 bases from J, leaving 13 bases between. The CDR3 loop reads CASSLPLGEPGANVLTF. CDR3 nucleotides: TGTGCCAGCAGTTTACCCCTCGGGGAGCCTGGGGCCAACGTCCTGACTTTC.

This clonotype was seen at least ten times. The chain couples TRBV6-5 to TRBJ2-7, with unresolved D. The CDR3 spans 12 residues. Per germline, CDR1 MNHEY and CDR2 SVGAGI. V shed 7 bases and J shed 6 bases, with 13 bases lying between them. The chain's CDR3 is CASMAVLSEQYF. In DNA form, the CDR3 reads TGTGCCAGCATGGCGGTCCTCTCCGAGCAGTACTTC.

Comments on this clonotype: A much larger clone lies a single base off, so this may be a read error. V is TRBV20-1 and J is TRBJ2-7, with D possibly being TRBD1 (5 bases). This CDR3 contains 14 residues. Trimming left V 6 bases short and J 3 bases short, with 18 bases between. CDR1 and CDR2 from the germline V gene are DFQATT and SNEGSKA (reference sequence). CDR3 residues: CSAKWGDGGYEQYF. CDR3 DNA sequence: TGCAGTGCAAAGTGGGGCGATGGCGGCTACGAGCAGTACTTC.

Concerning this clonotype itself: This may stem from a read error, because a much larger clone lies one nucleotide away. V and J are TRBV7-9 and TRBJ2-1; 7 nucleotides agree with TRBD2. V shed 5 bases, J shed 5 bases, and the junction held 12 bases outside the gene matches. The CDR3 runs 16 residues. Germline values: CDR1 SEHNR, CDR2 FQNEAQ (reference sequence). The CDR3 here is CASSAATSGTNNEQFF. CDR3 nucleotides: TGTGCCAGCAGCGCCGCTACGAGCGGGACCAACAATGAGCAGTTCTTC.

Notes on this clonotype: This CDR3 is missing its conserved last phenylalanine or tryptophan, likely due to a read error. This chain joins TRBV28 and TRBJ1-5; D is possibly TRBD1 (6 bases). V lost 5 bases and J lost 12, with 26 bases in between. CDR1 and CDR2 from the germline V gene are MDHEN and SYDVKM. CDR3 size: 16 residues. CDR3 nucleotide sequence: TGTGCCAGCAGTCGTAGAACAGGGCTGGGCAATCATCACCAGCATTCT. This gives the protein CASSRRTGLGNHHQHS.

Concerning this clonotype: A clone one base away is much larger, so this may be a read error. The V and J genes are TRBV18 and TRBJ2-1; D is perhaps TRBD2 (6 bases). The CDR3 sequence is 15 residues long. Germline values: CDR1 KGHSH, CDR2 LQKENI. V dropped 4 bases and J dropped 6 bases, with 16 bases sitting between them. The CDR3 reads CASSLSAGESNEQFF. The CDR3 nucleotides are TGTGCCAGCTCACTGTCAGCGGGTGAAAGCAATGAGCAGTTCTTC.

This clonotype was seen a handful of times. With a much larger clone just one base away, this may be a read error. The chain carries TRBV14 and TRBJ1-4; D not resolved. Per the germline V gene, CDR1 is SGHDN and CDR2 is FVKESK. Trimming took off 7 bases at V and 5 bases at J, with 14 bases between the two ends. The CDR3 sequence is 14 residues long. The CDR3 DNA reads as TGTGCCAGCAACGGCGGGTTTGTAAATGAAAAACTGTTTTTT. Protein sequence: CASNGGFVNEKLFF.

About this clonotype itself: An end of the junction does not agree with germline; a read error may underlie this. The chain combines TRBV4-2 with TRBJ2-7, with no clear D. The germline CDR1 and CDR2 sequences are LGHNA and YNFKEQ. This CDR3 comprises 14 residues. CDR3 in DNA: TGTGCCAGCAGCTCCGGGTCAAACTCCTACGAGCAATACTTC. Its translation is CASSSGSNSYEQYF.

As for this clonotype: Just one base apart from a much larger clone, this may be a read error. The gene calls are TRBV28 and TRBJ1-5; D call uncertain. Germline CDR1 and CDR2: MDHEN and SYDVKM. The CDR3 loop spans 18 amino acids. V lost 0 bases and J lost 4, with 19 bases in between. As DNA, the CDR3 is TGTGCCAGCAGTTTATGGGGCCGTTCGTCGGGAAAAAATCAGCCCCAGCATTTT. The encoded protein is CASSLWGRSSGKNQPQHF.

This clonotype was counted ten times or more. V and J are TRBV2 and TRBJ1-4; weak D call: TRBD1 (6 bases). V shed 8 bases and J shed 4 bases, with 14 bases lying between them. The CDR3 has 14 amino acids. Looked up from germline, CDR1 is SNHLY and CDR2 is FYNNEI. CDR3 sequence (DNA): TGTGCCAGCCGACGGACAGAGATTAATGAAAAACTGTTTTTT. Its protein product is CASRRTEINEKLFF.

This clonotype is deemed medium-sized (0.01 to 0.1%). This sequence joins TRBV29-1 and TRBJ2-1; no definite D call. This CDR3 region has 11 residues. Germline V gives CDR1 SQVTM, CDR2 ANQGSEA. The ends were cut back, 4 bases at V and 8 bases at J, with 9 bases in the middle. The CDR3: CSVGNPDEQFF. CDR3 nucleotide sequence: TGCAGCGTTGGCAACCCGGATGAGCAGTTCTTC.

A note on this clonotype: Given the absence of the conserved phenylalanine or tryptophan at the CDR3 end, a read error is likely. The chain carries TRBV12-3 or TRBV12-4 and TRBJ2-6, with a possible D match to TRBD1 (5 bases). The CDR3 covers 13 residues. CDR3 sequence reads: CASSSSGAKVLTI. In nucleotides, the CDR3 is TGTGCCAGCAGTTCGTCTGGGGCCAAGGTCCTGACTATC.

Regarding this clonotype: Lacking the conserved final phenylalanine or tryptophan, this CDR3 likely reflects a read error. The chain combines TRBV29-1 with TRBJ2-1; D gene ambiguous. The end of the DNA fits TRBJ2-7 better, so the J call may be wrong. CDR1 and CDR2 (germline): SQVTM, ANQGSEA. This CDR3 is built from 13 residues. The CDR3 bases are TGCAGCGTCCCCCGGGCTACAAACAATGAACAGTACTCC. Its translation is CSVPRATNNEQYS.

A remark on this clonotype: A read error is possible here, since a much larger clone lies one base away. This chain uses TRBV28 with TRBJ2-7; maybe TRBD2 (6 bases). The germline CDR1 and CDR2 sequences are MDHEN and SYDVKM. The CDR3 contains 15 residues. Trimming left V 6 bases short and J 4 bases short, with 19 bases between. CDR3 in amino acids: CASSPVNGRVYEQYF. The CDR3 bases are TGTGCCAGCAGCCCCGTTAACGGGAGAGTTTACGAGCAGTACTTC. The whole variable domain, filled in from reference TRBV28 and TRBJ2-7, reads DVKVTQSSRYLVKRTGEKVFLECVQDMDHENMFWYRQDPGLGLRLIYFSYDVKMKEKGDIPEGYSVSREKKERFSLILESASTNQTSMYLCASSPVNGRVYEQYFGPGTRLTVT.

As to this clonotype: A clone one base away is much larger, so this may be a read error. The chain combines TRBV5-4 with TRBJ2-1; 8 nucleotides line up with TRBD2. The germline V gene encodes CDR1 SGHNT and CDR2 YYREEE (reference sequence). There are 15 residues in the CDR3. J gave up 6 bases and V 2 bases, and 7 bases lay outside the gene matches. The chain's CDR3 is CASSFEAGAGNEQFF. CDR3 sequence (DNA): TGTGCCAGCAGCTTTGAAGCGGGAGCGGGCAATGAGCAGTTCTTC.

This clonotype has ten or more counts. The chain uses TRBV24-1 and TRBJ2-7, with a tentative D call TRBD1 (6 bases). Between the trimmed V and J ends, which lost 3 bases and 6 bases, there was a span of 11 bases. Germline CDR1 KGHDR, CDR2 SFDVKD. The CDR3 contains 13 residues. CDR3 residues: CATSDRTGFEQYF. The DNA for the CDR3 is TGTGCCACCAGTGATCGTACAGGGTTCGAGCAGTACTTC.

This clonotype was seen only a few times. The germline gene is not matched at one end of the junction; a read error may be the cause. V is TRBV10-2 and J is TRBJ1-5; D gene ambiguous. The CDR3 consists of 14 residues. Germline lookup yields CDR1 WSHSY and CDR2 SAAADI. CDR3 coding DNA: TGCGCCTGCAGTGGAGCTGGTGCGCGGCAGCCCCAGCATTTT. Its translation is CACSGAGARQPQHF.

On this clonotype itself: In this CDR3 the conserved last residue, phenylalanine or tryptophan, is missing, so a read error is likely. The chain has TRBV12-3 or TRBV12-4 and TRBJ2-3; maybe TRBD2 (5 bases). The CDR3 spans 16 residues. V was clipped by 3 bases and J by 2 bases, with 15 bases between them. CDR3 region: CASSFELDEITDTQYL. The CDR3 coding sequence is TGTGCCAGCAGTTTTGAACTAGATGAAATCACAGATACGCAGTATCTT.

On this clonotype itself: The missing conserved phenylalanine or tryptophan at the end of this CDR3 makes a read error likely. The V gene is TRBV6-5, the J gene TRBJ1-1; D unclear. CDR1 and CDR2 from the germline V gene are MNHEY and SVGAGI. This CDR3 comprises 11 residues. CDR3 nucleotides: TGTGTCAGCAGCACTGTGGGGAAAGCTTTCTGT. Encoded protein: CVSSTVGKAFC.

Regarding this clonotype: It is likely a read error, because the conserved phenylalanine at the end of the CDR3 is missing. The chain combines TRBV10-2 with TRBJ1-1, with D possibly TRBD1 on 5 matching bases. The CDR3 has 16 amino acids. Trimming stripped 7 bases from V and 7 bases from J, with 25 bases between. Germline V CDR1 and CDR2: WSHSY, SAAADI. CDR3: CASTGLPGSLTSEAFI. CDR3 DNA sequence: TGCGCCAGCACGGGGCTGCCAGGGAGTTTAACTAGTGAAGCTTTCATT.

Details on this clonotype: A much more abundant neighbour one base away suggests this may be a read error. The J gene is TRBJ2-2, the V gene TRBV5-3; a weak D match, TRBD2 (6 bases). TRBV5-3 has ORF status, its function being uncertain. This CDR3 region has 16 residues. Trimming shortened V by 4 bases and J by 8 bases, and 21 bases separated the two germline ends. The CDR3 DNA reads as TGTGCCAGAAGCCTGCGCCGGGAGTACCCTCGTGGGGAGCTGTTTTTT. Amino acid sequence: CARSLRREYPRGELFF.